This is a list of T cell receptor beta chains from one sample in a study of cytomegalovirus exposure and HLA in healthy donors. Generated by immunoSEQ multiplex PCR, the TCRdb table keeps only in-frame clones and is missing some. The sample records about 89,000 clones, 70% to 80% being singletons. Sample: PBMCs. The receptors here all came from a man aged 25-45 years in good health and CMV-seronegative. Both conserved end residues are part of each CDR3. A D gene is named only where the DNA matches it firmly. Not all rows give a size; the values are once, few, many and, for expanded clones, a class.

CDR3aa: CASSQDSASGAYEQYF
CDR3nt: TGCGCCAGCAGCCAAGATTCGGCTAGCGGGGCGTACGAGCAGTACTTC
v_gene: TRBV4-1
d_gene: TRBD2
abundance: once
j_gene: TRBJ2-7

CDR3aa: CASSEAMGTSGTTYEQYF
CDR3nt: TGTGCCAGCAGTGAAGCGATGGGGACTAGCGGAACCACCTACGAGCAGTACTTC
v_gene: TRBV6-1
d_gene: TRBD2
abundance: -
j_gene: TRBJ2-7

CDR3aa: CASGTSGGGETQYF
CDR3nt: TGTGCCAGCGGCACTAGCGGGGGTGGAGAGACCCAGTACTTC
v_gene: TRBV7-2
d_gene: TRBD2
abundance: -
j_gene: TRBJ2-5

CDR3aa: CASSLIQGQGTEAFF
CDR3nt: TGTGCCAGCAGCTTAATTCAGGGTCAGGGCACTGAAGCTTTCTTT
v_gene: TRBV7-9
d_gene: -
abundance: once
j_gene: TRBJ1-1

CDR3aa: CASSLGGPEAFF
CDR3nt: TGTGCCAGCAGCTTGGGAGGGCCTGAAGCTTTCTTT
v_gene: TRBV5-4
d_gene: -
abundance: -
j_gene: TRBJ1-1

CDR3aa: CASRSGTGQETQYF
CDR3nt: TGCGCCAGCAGGTCCGGGACAGGGCAAGAGACCCAGTACTTC
v_gene: TRBV5-1
d_gene: TRBD1
abundance: -
j_gene: TRBJ2-5

CDR3aa: CASSYSRGLYEQYF
CDR3nt: TGTGCCAGCAGTTACTCAAGGGGGCTCTACGAGCAGTACTTC
v_gene: TRBV6-6
d_gene: TRBD1
abundance: -
j_gene: TRBJ2-7

CDR3aa: CAWGTGLRYF
CDR3nt: TGTGCCTGGGGGACAGGCCTAAGATATTTT
v_gene: TRBV30
d_gene: TRBD1
abundance: -
j_gene: TRBJ1-3

CDR3aa: CASSPPGQGLNTEAFF
CDR3nt: TGTGCCAGCAGCCCTCCGGGACAGGGGCTGAACACTGAAGCTTTCTTT
v_gene: TRBV7-9
d_gene: TRBD1
abundance: -
j_gene: TRBJ1-1

CDR3aa: CASSLGARVEETQYF
CDR3nt: TGCGCCAGCAGCTTGGGGGCCAGGGTAGAAGAGACCCAGTACTTC
v_gene: TRBV5-1
d_gene: -
abundance: -
j_gene: TRBJ2-5

CDR3aa: CASSSTGGLGYGYTF
CDR3nt: TGTGCCAGCAGTTCGACAGGGGGCTTAGGCTATGGCTACACCTTC
v_gene: TRBV27
d_gene: TRBD1
abundance: -
j_gene: TRBJ1-2

CDR3aa: CASSERTGANSGNTIYF
CDR3nt: TGTGCCAGCAGTGAGCGTACAGGGGCCAACTCTGGAAACACCATATATTTT
v_gene: TRBV25-1
d_gene: TRBD1
abundance: -
j_gene: TRBJ1-3

CDR3aa: CSVVPGNDEQFF
CDR3nt: TGCAGCGTTGTCCCCGGGAACGATGAGCAGTTCTTC
v_gene: TRBV29-1
d_gene: -
abundance: -
j_gene: TRBJ2-1

CDR3aa: CASSPDEQREQYF
CDR3nt: TGTGCCAGCTCACCAGACGAGCAGCGAGAGCAGTACTTC
v_gene: TRBV18
d_gene: -
abundance: -
j_gene: TRBJ2-7

CDR3aa: CASSQVQINEKLFF
CDR3nt: TGCGCCAGCAGCCAAGTGCAGATTAATGAAAAACTGTTTTTT
v_gene: TRBV4-1
d_gene: -
abundance: -
j_gene: TRBJ1-4

CDR3aa: CASHWCSKDYPRGTDTQYF
CDR3nt: TGTGCCAGCCACTGGTGCTCCAAGGACTATCCGAGGGGCACAGATACGCAGTATTTT
v_gene: TRBV6-4
d_gene: -
abundance: -
j_gene: TRBJ2-3

CDR3aa: CASSQGRSASTDTQYF
CDR3nt: TGCGCCAGCAGCCAAGGAAGGAGCGCATCCACAGATACGCAGTATTTT
v_gene: TRBV4-1
d_gene: -
abundance: few
j_gene: TRBJ2-3

CDR3aa: CARVPGQGSPDTIYF
CDR3nt: TGTGCCAGGGTCCCGGGACAGGGGTCGCCGGACACCATATATTTT
v_gene: TRBV19
d_gene: TRBD1
abundance: -
j_gene: TRBJ1-3

CDR3aa: CASSESGGTGLYF
CDR3nt: TGTGCCAGCAGTGAATCGGGGGGGACAGGGCTGTACTTC
v_gene: TRBV2
d_gene: -
abundance: -
j_gene: TRBJ2-7

CDR3aa: CSAWTGEQFF
CDR3nt: TGCAGTGCTTGGACTGGGGAGCAGTTCTTC
v_gene: TRBV20-1
d_gene: -
abundance: -
j_gene: TRBJ2-1

CDR3aa: CATSGGTPYNEQFF
CDR3nt: TGTGCCACCAGCGGGGGCACTCCTTACAATGAGCAGTTCTTC
v_gene: TRBV15
d_gene: -
abundance: -
j_gene: TRBJ2-1

CDR3aa: CASSLRRGVVGEQFF
CDR3nt: TGTGCCAGCAGTTTAAGGCGGGGGGTCGTAGGTGAGCAGTTCTTC
v_gene: TRBV27
d_gene: TRBD2
abundance: once
j_gene: TRBJ2-1

CDR3aa: CAISERKRGTLSYEQYF
CDR3nt: TGTGCCATCAGTGAACGAAAAAGGGGTACCCTCTCCTACGAGCAGTACTTC
v_gene: TRBV10-3
d_gene: -
abundance: -
j_gene: TRBJ2-7

CDR3aa: CASSLGPGTAYEQYF
CDR3nt: TGTGCCAGCAGCTTGGGACCCGGGACAGCCTACGAGCAGTACTTC
v_gene: TRBV11-2
d_gene: TRBD1
abundance: -
j_gene: TRBJ2-7

CDR3aa: CASKMTGYNEQFF
CDR3nt: TGCGCCAGCAAGATGACAGGCTACAATGAGCAGTTCTTC
v_gene: TRBV5-1
d_gene: -
abundance: few
j_gene: TRBJ2-1

CDR3aa: CATSRDRDRFTEAFF
CDR3nt: TGTGCCACCAGCAGAGATCGGGACAGATTCACTGAAGCTTTCTTT
v_gene: TRBV15
d_gene: TRBD1
abundance: -
j_gene: TRBJ1-1

CDR3aa: CASTQGQRQPQHF
CDR3nt: TGTGCCAGTACCCAGGGTCAAAGGCAGCCCCAGCATTTT
v_gene: TRBV19
d_gene: -
abundance: -
j_gene: TRBJ1-5

CDR3aa: CASSLTRDRDSPLHF
CDR3nt: TGTGCCAGCTCACTAACACGGGACAGGGACTCACCCCTCCACTTT
v_gene: TRBV18
d_gene: TRBD1
abundance: few
j_gene: TRBJ1-6

CDR3aa: CAWKTSGEGKNIQYF
CDR3nt: TGTGCCTGGAAAACTAGCGGGGAGGGCAAAAACATTCAGTACTTC
v_gene: TRBV30
d_gene: TRBD2
abundance: -
j_gene: TRBJ2-4

CDR3aa: CASSLWDSRDTNTGELFF
CDR3nt: TGTGCCAGCAGCTTATGGGACTCGCGAGACACGAACACCGGGGAGCTGTTTTTT
v_gene: TRBV7-9
d_gene: -
abundance: few
j_gene: TRBJ2-2

CDR3aa: CASSFLGTGGSVYGYTF
CDR3nt: TGCGCCAGCAGCTTCCTTGGGACAGGGGGTTCCGTCTATGGCTACACCTTC
v_gene: TRBV5-1
d_gene: TRBD1
abundance: -
j_gene: TRBJ1-2

CDR3aa: CASSVGLGDRGNTIYF
CDR3nt: TGTGCCAGCAGCGTAGGACTAGGGGACAGAGGAAACACCATATATTTT
v_gene: TRBV9
d_gene: TRBD1
abundance: few
j_gene: TRBJ1-3

CDR3aa: CASSANSQSAYGYTF
CDR3nt: TGTGCCAGCAGCGCAAACAGCCAATCGGCCTATGGCTACACCTTC
v_gene: TRBV2
d_gene: -
abundance: -
j_gene: TRBJ1-2

CDR3aa: CASSPTVRTYEQYF
CDR3nt: TGTGCCAGCAGTCCTACCGTCAGGACTTACGAGCAGTACTTC
v_gene: TRBV6-6
d_gene: -
abundance: -
j_gene: TRBJ2-7

CDR3aa: CASSSPSGSSTDTQYF
CDR3nt: TGTGCCAGCAGCTCCCCTAGCGGGAGTTCAACAGATACGCAGTATTTT
v_gene: TRBV7-8
d_gene: TRBD2
abundance: -
j_gene: TRBJ2-3